In its sample, the clone carrying this TCR beta chain was seen a few times. Sequencing libraries for TCR beta were prepared with iRepertoire HTBI primers and Arm-PCR of CDR3 regions. TCRdb reprocessed the multiplex PCR reads via MiXCR and lists one record per CDR3 protein. This repertoire shows some 350,000 distinct CDR3 sequences, about a sixth found once; its top ten account for around 20%. Time point reported: newly diagnosed GD, antithyroid drugs for less than 3 months. PBMC-derived RNA was used for the TCR library. As collected, the peripheral blood samples measured approximately 10 milliliters each and went into EDTA tubes. This sample was included in a study of regulatory T cells in long-lasting Graves disease. The germline V gene has CDR1 LNHDA and CDR2 SQIVND (reference sequence). CDR3 size: 14 residues. Trimming removed 2 bases at V and 0 bases at J, with 6 bases between. This sample was also put to use in a study of T cells in Graves' hyperthyroidism and ophthalmopathy. As that study records: Patients were aged 18 to 65, had disease duration under 2 months, and had newly diagnosed hyperthyroidism.

The sequence was obtained from a woman in her late teens or twenties with Graves disease. Source: peripheral blood mononuclear cells (PBMCs), taken at new diagnosis, from a patient treated with antithyroid drugs. The rearrangement uses TRBV19 and TRBJ2-3; D may be TRBD2 (5 bases). The CDR3 sequence is CASSIRLSTDTQYF. CDR3 coding DNA: TGTGCCAGTAGTATAAGACTAAGCACAGATACGCAGTATTTT.